The 13 T cell receptor beta chains listed next were all sequenced from one sample in a study of blood T cell repertoires in COVID-19. Sequenced by immunoSEQ multiplex PCR; TCRdb stores in-frame clones only, minus some. The profile shows 150,000 to 200,000 clones, about 82% of them singletons. Specimen: peripheral blood. These receptors were collected from a woman under 40 with acute or convalescent COVID-19.

V and J are TRBV3-1 (or the pseudogene TRBV3-2) and TRBJ2-5; a weak D match, TRBD2 (5 bases). This CDR3 is 15 amino acids long. Deletions cut 1 base from V and 4 bases from J, with 13 bases between. The germline gives CDR1 LGHDT, CDR2 YNNKEL (reference sequence). CDR3 residues: CASSQATNRAETQYF. CDR3 sequence (DNA): TGTGCCAGCAGCCAAGCGACTAATAGGGCAGAGACCCAGTACTTC.

V gene TRBV19 combines with J gene TRBJ1-3, with a weak D call TRBD1 (5 bases). V was clipped by 3 bases and J by 0 bases, with 15 bases between them. Germline CDR1 is LNHDA and CDR2 is SQIVND (reference sequence). The CDR3 sequence is 17 residues long. The CDR3 protein is CASSIRSGFSSGNTIYF. CDR3 DNA sequence: TGTGCCAGTAGTATTCGATCAGGGTTTAGCTCTGGAAACACCATATATTTT.

The chain couples TRBV19 to TRBJ1-1; 8 bases match TRBD1. V was pared by 6 bases and J by 4 bases, with 7 bases of the junction left unmatched. This CDR3 region has 14 residues. Germline CDR1 reads LNHDA; CDR2 reads SQIVND (reference sequence). DNA for the CDR3: TGTGCCAGTAGCAAGACAGGGGTCGGCACTGAAGCTTTCTTT. This gives the protein CASSKTGVGTEAFF.

This chain joins TRBV5-4 and TRBJ2-3; 9 bases are a match to TRBD2. The V gene end was trimmed by 2 bases and the J gene end by 0 bases; junction bases not matched to a gene: 10. The CDR3 is made up of 18 amino acids. Germline CDR1 and CDR2: SGHNT and YYREEE (reference sequence). The CDR3 bases are TGTGCCAGCAGCTTAGAGGCGGGAGGGCCCTATAGCACAGATACGCAGTATTTT. Amino acid sequence: CASSLEAGGPYSTDTQYF.

The chain combines TRBV21-1 with TRBJ1-3. TRBV21-1 constitutes a pseudogene. The CDR3 runs 18 residues. The CDR3 bases are TGTGCCAGCAGCAAATTCATGGTGCGGCAGGGAGGTGGAAACACCATATATTTT. Translated, it gives CASSKFMVRQGGGNTIYF.

The gene calls are TRBV5-1 and TRBJ1-1; no firm D call. CDR3 size: 13 residues. Germline-derived CDR1 and CDR2 are SGHRS and YFSETQ. Trimming took 0 bases from V and 6 from J, leaving 9 bases between them. Here the CDR3 DNA reads TGCGCCAGCAGCTTGGGGCAGGTGGCTGAAGCTTTCTTT. Amino acid sequence: CASSLGQVAEAFF.

This chain uses TRBV24-1 with TRBJ2-7, with 9 bases identical to TRBD1. This CDR3 has 15 residues. V shed 3 bases, J shed 3 bases, and the junction held 5 bases outside the gene matches. Germline V lookup: CDR1 KGHDR, CDR2 SFDVKD. CDR3 nucleotides: TGTGCCACCAGTGATGAAGGACAGGGGAACTACGAGCAGTACTTC. As protein: CATSDEGQGNYEQYF.

The chain carries TRBV6-4 and TRBJ2-1, with 10 bases aligning to TRBD2. With V trimmed by 6 bases and J by 0 bases, 5 bases remained unmatched. The CDR3 runs to 16 residues. Germline V CDR1 and CDR2: MRHNA, SNTAGT. The CDR3 here is CASSRLAGSSYNEQFF. CDR3 coding DNA: TGTGCCAGCAGCCGACTAGCGGGTAGCTCCTACAATGAGCAGTTCTTC.

The CDR3 DNA reads TGCGCCAGCAAACCCGGGACAGGGTCGGATGGCTACACCTTC. Translated: CASKPGTGSDGYTF. This chain uses TRBV5-1 with TRBJ1-2; 9 nucleotides line up with TRBD1. CDR3 size: 14 residues. V shed 6 bases, J shed 6 bases, and the junction held 9 bases outside the gene matches. Germline values: CDR1 SGHRS, CDR2 YFSETQ.

V is TRBV7-3 and J is TRBJ2-6; the D is unclear. The V and J ends lost 4 bases and 0 bases respectively, with 4 bases between them. Germline-derived CDR1 and CDR2 are SGHTA and FQGTGA. The CDR3 contains 14 residues. The CDR3 spells CASSSSSGANVLTF. Written as DNA, the CDR3 is TGTGCCAGCAGCTCTAGCTCTGGGGCCAACGTCCTGACTTTC.

The rearrangement links TRBV7-2 to TRBJ2-5, with 8 bases matching TRBD2. V was clipped by 1 base and J by 6 bases; unmatched bases: 16. This CDR3 is 18 amino acids long. CDR1 and CDR2 from the germline V gene are SGHTA and FQGNSA. CDR3 sequence (DNA): TGTGCCAGCAGCTTAGGGCCCCTCCTCAGCGGGAGTGGTAAGACCCAGTACTTC. Translated, it gives CASSLGPLLSGSGKTQYF.

V is TRBV5-3 and J is TRBJ2-1; the match to TRBD2 covers 7 bases. TRBV5-3 is given ORF status, its function remaining uncertain. The CDR3 sequence is 15 residues long. The V and J ends lost 1 base and 7 bases, in that order; junction bases with no gene match: 8. CDR3 coding DNA: TGTGCCAGAAGCTTGAGTCGGGAGGAGGGGAATGAGCAGTTCTTC. Encoded protein: CARSLSREEGNEQFF.

The chain is built from TRBV14 and TRBJ1-1, with D possibly being TRBD1 (5 bases). The CDR3 contains 14 residues. Germline loops: CDR1 SGHDN, CDR2 FVKESK. The ends were cut back, 5 bases at V and 3 bases at J, with 13 bases in the middle. The CDR3 DNA sequence: TGTGCCAGCAGCTATCAGGGAGGACACACTGAAGCTTTCTTT. Translated: CASSYQGGHTEAFF.